Below are 6 T cell receptor beta chains sequenced from a single sample in a study of blood T cells in healthy people across ages. A second roughly 7 to 11 cycle PCR used barcoded and J-beta primers. TCRdb reprocessed the 5' RACE reads with MiXCR, giving one entry per CDR3 protein. Here the sample spans around 1,500,000 distinct CDR3 sequences, roughly 30% being singletons. Material: blood. The receptor set was obtained from a woman in her 30s in good health.

The J gene is TRBJ2-3, the V gene TRBV12-5, with 9 bases identical to TRBD2. This CDR3 comprises 14 residues. Germline V gene data show CDR1 as LGHNT and CDR2 as FRNRAP. With 6 bases clipped from V and 4 bases from J, the junction kept 5 bases outside the gene matches. This CDR3 is CASGPGLAADTQYF. CDR3 coding DNA: TGTGCTAGTGGACCGGGACTAGCTGCAGATACGCAGTATTTT.

Remarks on this clonotype: The junction does not match germline at one end; this may be a read error. The chain recombines TRBV7-3 with TRBJ2-3, with D tentatively TRBD2 (6 bases). Germline lookup yields CDR1 SGHTA and CDR2 FQGTGA. The length of the CDR3 is 15 residues. CDR3 sequence reads: CTSSYSGYAWNTQYF. As DNA, the CDR3 is TGTACCAGCAGCTATAGCGGCTACGCCTGGAATACGCAGTATTTT.

This clonotype came up a few times. The chain combines TRBV15 with TRBJ2-3, with unresolved D. CDR1 LNHNV and CDR2 YYDKDF come from the germline V gene (reference sequence). The CDR3 loop spans 17 amino acids. V dropped 2 bases and J dropped 2 bases, with 17 bases sitting between them. In DNA, the CDR3 is TGTGCCACCAGCAGAAAAGTACAGTCGTCTGCCACAGATACGCAGTATTTT. It yields the protein CATSRKVQSSATDTQYF.

In its sample, this clonotype was seen a few times. This chain uses TRBV28 with TRBJ2-1, with D perhaps TRBD2 (6 bases). Germline CDR1 and CDR2: MDHEN and SYDVKM. This CDR3 region has 15 residues. V lost 8 bases and J 5 bases, leaving 19 bases between the germline ends. For the CDR3, the DNA is TGTGCCAGCGTACCCCGGGGGAGTGAGCACAATGAGCAGTTCTTC. It translates to CASVPRGSEHNEQFF.

This chain links TRBV5-1 with TRBJ1-1; TRBD1 might be the D (5 bases). CDR1 SGHRS and CDR2 YFSETQ come from the germline V gene. V was pared by 3 bases and J by 2 bases, with 11 bases between. This CDR3 contains 14 residues. For the CDR3, the DNA is TGCGCCAGCAGCTGGGACCCCTCAAACACTGAAGCTTTCTTT. This translates into CASSWDPSNTEAFF.

The table lists this clonotype with a few counts. This chain uses TRBV3-1 with TRBJ2-4, with 13 bases aligning to TRBD2. The CDR3 runs to 18 residues. The V and J ends lost 0 bases and 4 bases, in that order; junction bases with no gene match: 6. Germline V gives CDR1 LGHDT, CDR2 YNNKEL (reference sequence). As DNA, the CDR3 is TGTGCCAGCAGCCAAGATTCCGGACTAGCGGGGGAGAAAAACATTCAGTACTTC. Protein: CASSQDSGLAGEKNIQYF.